The rows below give T cell receptor beta chains drawn from one sample of a study of T cells in Graves' hyperthyroidism and ophthalmopathy. MiXCR, run by TCRdb on the multiplex PCR reads, gives a single entry per CDR3 protein. The profile shows hundreds of thousands of distinct CDR3 sequences, 12% to 15% of them singletons. The sample taken for sequencing was blood. All receptors come from a woman under 30 with Graves' hyperthyroidism. CDR3s include the opening cysteine and the closing phenylalanine or tryptophan. D genes are given only for firm matches. Expanded clones are given a class, and other clones once, few, many or no size at all.

d_call cdr3_length j_call v_call clone_size cdr3_nt cdr3_aa
- 11 TRBJ2-1 TRBV30 - TGTGCCTGGAGTACCTACAATGAGCAGTTCTTC CAWSTYNEQFF
- 17 TRBJ2-1 TRBV11-2 few TGTGCCAGCAGCCCCCCTTTTTGGAGGGACGCGCACAATGAGCAGTTCTTC CASSPPFWRDAHNEQFF
- 15 TRBJ2-1 TRBV12-3/TRBV12-4 many TGTGCCAGCAGTTTAGGGGGTGGACCTTTGAATGAGCAGTTCTTC CASSLGGGPLNEQFF
TRBD1 14 TRBJ2-7 TRBV24-1 many TGTGCCATCTCATCAGGGACAGGGGTTAACGAGCAGTACTTC CAISSGTGVNEQYF
- 14 TRBJ2-6 TRBV15 few TGTGCCACCAGAACTGCTGCCGGGGCCAACGTCCTGACTTTC CATRTAAGANVLTF
- 15 TRBJ2-1 TRBV6-5 many TGTGCCAGCAGTTACCGAGGACTAAACTACAATGAGCAGTTCTTC CASSYRGLNYNEQFF
- 12 TRBJ2-3 TRBV5-5 many TGTGCCAGCAGCTCGCGCTCAGATACGCAGTATTTT CASSSRSDTQYF
- 15 TRBJ2-5 TRBV15 many TGTGCCACCAGCAGAGATGGCGGACAGCAAGAGACCCAGTACTTC CATSRDGGQQETQYF
- 14 TRBJ2-1 TRBV12-3/TRBV12-4 many TGTGCCAGCAGTTTCCATTCCGCCGGGGGTGAGCAGTTCTTC CASSFHSAGGEQFF
- 15 TRBJ2-3 TRBV9 many TGTGCCAGCAGCGCCGGTCCGACCAAAACAGATACGCAGTATTTT CASSAGPTKTDTQYF
- 14 TRBJ1-5 TRBV6-2/TRBV6-3 few TGTGCCAGCAGTTATGACTGGAGCAATCAGCCCCAGCATTTT CASSYDWSNQPQHF
- 12 TRBJ2-7 TRBV28 few TGTGCCAGCAGTGGACAGTTTTACGAGCAGTACTTC CASSGQFYEQYF
TRBD1 15 TRBJ1-2 TRBV12-3/TRBV12-4 few TGTGCCAGCAGTACCTGGACAGGGGCGGTCTATGGCTACACCTTC CASSTWTGAVYGYTF
- 13 TRBJ1-5 TRBV29-1 many TGCAGCGTGGTGGGGAGTGGCAATCAGCCCCAGCATTTT CSVVGSGNQPQHF
- 13 TRBJ1-2 TRBV19 few TGTGCCAGTAGTGCCGACGGAGCCTATGGCTACACCTTC CASSADGAYGYTF
- 14 TRBJ1-5 TRBV2 many TGTGCCAGCAGTCCGGACAGAATCAATCAGCCCCAGCATTTT CASSPDRINQPQHF
TRBD2 16 TRBJ2-7 TRBV5-1 few TGCGCCAGCAGCAATGGGGGCGGACTAGCCTCCTACGAGCAGTACTTC CASSNGGGLASYEQYF
TRBD1 15 TRBJ2-3 TRBV12-3/TRBV12-4 - TGTGCCAGCTTAAATCGGGACAGCGGTAAGGATACGCAGTATTTT CASLNRDSGKDTQYF
TRBD1 16 TRBJ2-7 TRBV7-6 - TGTGCCAGCAGCACCGAGACAGGGTCCGCCGCCTACGAGCAGTACTTC CASSTETGSAAYEQYF
- 13 TRBJ1-1 TRBV20-1 few TGCAGTGCTAGAGTATTTGTAGGGGCTGAAGCTTTCTTT CSARVFVGAEAFF
TRBD2 14 TRBJ2-7 TRBV7-2 many TGTGCCAGCAGCCCCCGGACTAGCGGTTACGAGCAGTACTTC CASSPRTSGYEQYF
- 15 TRBJ1-1 TRBV30 many TGTGCCTGGAGCCCGGTACGCATCCTGAACACTGAAGCTTTCTTT CAWSPVRILNTEAFF
TRBD2 16 TRBJ2-1 TRBV12-3/TRBV12-4 few TGTGCCAGCAGTTTAGCTTCTAGCGGGAGTTTGGATGAGCAGTTCTTC CASSLASSGSLDEQFF
- 15 TRBJ2-1 TRBV14 - TGTGCCAGCAGCCAAGGATTGACCTCCTACAATGAGCAGTTCTTC CASSQGLTSYNEQFF
TRBD1 18 TRBJ1-1 TRBV24-1 many TGTGCCACCAGTGAAGACCGGGACAGGGGAGACATGAACACTGAAGCTTTCTTT CATSEDRDRGDMNTEAFF
TRBD2 19 TRBJ2-1 TRBV4-2 - TGTGCCAGCAGCCAAGATTTAGCTAGCGGGAGGGCAAGGTACAATGAGCAGTTCTTC CASSQDLASGRARYNEQFF
TRBD1 12 TRBJ2-3 TRBV6-2/TRBV6-3 few TGTGCCAGCAGTGACAGGGGTGATACGCAGTATTTT CASSDRGDTQYF
- 15 TRBJ2-2 TRBV6-6 many TGTGCCAGCAGTTACCGAGGGACGGGCACCGGGGAGCTGTTTTTT CASSYRGTGTGELFF
- 11 TRBJ2-1 TRBV24-1 - TGTGCCACCAGTGATTTGGGAGAGCAGTTCTTC CATSDLGEQFF
- 15 TRBJ1-5 TRBV20-1 many TGCAGTGCTCGAGTGAGGGCAGCTCACAATCAGCCCCAGCATTTT CSARVRAAHNQPQHF
TRBD1 18 TRBJ2-1 TRBV6-2/TRBV6-3 - TGTGCCAGCAGTTACTCCCTCCCGGGACAGGAGACACCGTGTGAGCAGTTCTTC CASSYSLPGQETPCEQFF
- 16 TRBJ2-3 TRBV6-1 many TGTGCCAGCAGTGAAGGGGAGCGGGTCTTTCTTGAGACGCAGTATTTT CASSEGERVFLETQYF
- 17 TRBJ2-7 TRBV20-1 few TGCAGTGCTAGAGAGGGGAAAGGGGCGGGGGCGGCTTACGAGCAGTACTTC CSAREGKGAGAAYEQYF
TRBD2 13 TRBJ2-2 TRBV28 - TGTGTAAGCGGGAGAGGGGGCACCGGGGAGCTGTTTTTT CVSGRGGTGELFF
TRBD1 14 TRBJ2-7 TRBV6-1 - TGTGCCAGCAGCTGGGGACAGGTTTCCTACGAGCAGTACTTC CASSWGQVSYEQYF
- 15 TRBJ2-3 TRBV7-7 many TGTGCTAGCAGCCCGGCCACATCAAGGGCAGATACGCAGTATTTT CASSPATSRADTQYF
- 18 TRBJ1-2 TRBV6-6 many TGTGCCAGCAGTTACTGGTGGGACGGGCGGAACAACACGTATGGCTACACCTTC CASSYWWDGRNNTYGYTF
TRBD2 13 TRBJ2-1 TRBV7-3 - TGTGCCAGCAGCTCGCTAGCGGGAGTTGATCAGTTCTTC CASSSLAGVDQFF
TRBD1 13 TRBJ1-5 TRBV27 many TGTGCCAGCAAGGACAGGGCGGATCAGCCCCAGCATTTT CASKDRADQPQHF
- 13 TRBJ2-5 TRBV28 many TGTGCCAGCAACCCCGAGTCTCAAGAGACCCAGTACTTC CASNPESQETQYF
- 15 TRBJ1-5 TRBV20-1 few TGCAGTGCTAGAGAACAGGGTTCGAGCAATCAGCCCCAGCATTTT CSAREQGSSNQPQHF
- 14 TRBJ1-1 TRBV11-3 few TGTGCCAGCACATTTAACACTAAGGACGCTGAAGCTTTCTTT CASTFNTKDAEAFF
- 15 TRBJ1-2 TRBV6-5 - TGTGCCAGCAGTTACTCGAAAGTGGAGAACTATGGCTACACCTTC CASSYSKVENYGYTF
TRBD2 13 TRBJ2-1 TRBV20-1 - TGCAGTGGGACTAGCGGGGCCTACAATGAGCAGTTCTTC CSGTSGAYNEQFF
- 16 TRBJ1-1 TRBV2 many TGTGCCAGCAGTGGGGGGGCAGGGATAAGAAACACTGAAGCTTTCTTT CASSGGAGIRNTEAFF
- 15 TRBJ1-1 TRBV18 many TGTGCCAGCTCACCCTCAAGGACAGCGGGGACTGAAGCTTTCTTT CASSPSRTAGTEAFF
TRBD1 15 TRBJ1-5 TRBV24-1 few TGTGCCACCAGTGAGTCCGGGACAGGGAATCAGCCCCAGCATTTT CATSESGTGNQPQHF
- 15 TRBJ2-7 TRBV5-1 many TGCGCCAGCAGCTTGTCCGGGACTGACCTCTACGAGCAGTACTTC CASSLSGTDLYEQYF
- 15 TRBJ1-1 TRBV9 - TGTGCCAGCAGCGTAGGGGGAAGTTATGGCACTGAAGCTTTCTTT CASSVGGSYGTEAFF
- 11 TRBJ2-7 TRBV5-1 - TGCGCCAGCAGAATGAACTACGAGCAGTACTTC CASRMNYEQYF
TRBD1 14 TRBJ2-3 TRBV6-1 - TGTGCCAGCAGTGAACAGGGGGTTACAGATACGCAGTATTTT CASSEQGVTDTQYF
- 17 TRBJ2-3 TRBV11-2 many TGTGCCAGCAGCTTAGTTCTTTATGACGCTAGCACAGATACGCAGTATTTT CASSLVLYDASTDTQYF
TRBD1 14 TRBJ1-1 TRBV20-1 many TGCAGTGCTACTGACAGGGCTTGGAACACTGAAGCTTTCTTT CSATDRAWNTEAFF
- 13 TRBJ2-1 TRBV20-1 many TGCAGTGCTAGAGATCGGTCAAACAATGAGCAGTTCTTC CSARDRSNNEQFF
- 14 TRBJ2-3 TRBV18 many TGTGCCAGCTCACCACAGGAGGGTCGAGGTACGCAGTATTTT CASSPQEGRGTQYF
TRBD2 16 TRBJ2-1 TRBV28 once TGTGCCAGCAGTTTAGGACTAGCGGGAGGGTTGGGTGAGCAGTTCTTC CASSLGLAGGLGEQFF
TRBD2 13 TRBJ2-7 TRBV12-3/TRBV12-4 - TGTGCCAGGGGAGGGACGCACTCCTACGAGCAGTACTTC CARGGTHSYEQYF
- 15 TRBJ1-1 TRBV5-5 many TGTGCCAGCAGCCATAGCGGGGGGGTGGTAGCTGAAGCTTTCTTT CASSHSGGVVAEAFF
- 15 TRBJ2-7 TRBV7-9 - TGTGCCAGCAGCTTACACGACAGACGCTTGGACGAGCAGTACTTC CASSLHDRRLDEQYF